This TCR beta chain was sequenced in a study of beta chain features in type 1 diabetes. At the level of the study: Healthy donors, compared against patients, showed similar age, gender and cell yields.

The authors reverse transcribed all of the isolated RNA, so sequencing captured expressed TCRB transcripts. The repertoire was sequenced with immunoSEQ multiplex PCR; TCRdb's copy has only in-frame clones and lacks some. The profile shows around 160,000 clones, around 8.3% of them singletons. This clone was counted a few times. What it binds is unknown. The CDR3 contains 15 residues. The V segment lost 3 bases and the J segment 2 bases; nucleotides outside the gene matches: 6. The V gene's germline CDR1 is SGHTA and CDR2 FQGTGA. Study-level results: The similarity of naive, central memory and Treg TCRB repertoires appeared greater among patients than among healthy donors. Because the template was cDNA, high-expressing cells might be over-represented. Shorter TCRB CDR3s, moderately but significantly so, were found in Type 1 diabetes patients in all four CD4+ subsets.

The rearrangement uses TRBV7-3 and TRBJ2-5; TRBD1 aligns across 7 bases. The sequence came from a woman under 30 with type 1 diabetes. Specimen: central memory CD4+ T cells from blood. In DNA, the CDR3 is TGTGCCAGCAGCTTCAAAGGGGGCTCGCAAGAGACCCAGTACTTC. Protein: CASSFKGGSQETQYF.